This TCR beta chain was sequenced for a study of memory CD4+ T cells and cytomegalovirus serostatus. The study, taken as a whole, reports: Suggested: most of the CMV-linked TCR signature lies in CD4+ memory cells. Each of around 69 CMV-associated TCRbeta sequences occurred in one to five individuals.

To note about this clone: Its antigen is still unknown.

Single viable CD3+CD4+CD8-CD45RO+ cells were sorted as the memory CD4+ T cells. Serostatus was set by detecting CMV pp150, pp28, p38, p52 IgG. The CDR3 contains 13 residues. V lost 6 bases and J lost 5, with 13 bases in between. Germline V gene data show CDR1 as LNHDA and CDR2 as SQIVND (reference sequence). TCRdb's table, derived via immunoSEQ multiplex PCR, lists solely in-frame clones and lacks some. The sample carries approximately 53,000 clones, around 80% recorded once. The chain joins TRBV19 to TRBJ1-1, with TRBD1 as a possible D gene (5 bases). The sample was memory CD4+ T cells from blood. The source is an adult in good health and CMV-seronegative. CDR3 nucleotides: TGTGCCAGTAGAACCCCCAGGGTAACTGAAGCTTTCTTT. Translating it yields CASRTPRVTEAFF.